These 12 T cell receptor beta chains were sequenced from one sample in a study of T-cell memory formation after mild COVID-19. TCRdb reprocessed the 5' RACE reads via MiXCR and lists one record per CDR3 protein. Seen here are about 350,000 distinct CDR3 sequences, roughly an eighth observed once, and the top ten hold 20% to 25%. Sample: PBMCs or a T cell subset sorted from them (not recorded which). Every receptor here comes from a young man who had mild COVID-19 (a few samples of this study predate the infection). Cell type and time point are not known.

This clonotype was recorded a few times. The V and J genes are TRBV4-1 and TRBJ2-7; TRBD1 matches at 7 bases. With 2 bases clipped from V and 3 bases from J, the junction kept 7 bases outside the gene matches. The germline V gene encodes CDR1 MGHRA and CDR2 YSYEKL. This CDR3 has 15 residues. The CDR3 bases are TGCGCCAGCAGCCAAATCCCGGGACAGAACTACGAGCAGTACGTC. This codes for CASSQIPGQNYEQYV.

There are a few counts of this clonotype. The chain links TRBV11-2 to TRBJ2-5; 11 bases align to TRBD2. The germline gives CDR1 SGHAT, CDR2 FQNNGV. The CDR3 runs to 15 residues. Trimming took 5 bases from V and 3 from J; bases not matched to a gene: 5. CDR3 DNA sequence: TGTGCCAGCAGCCGTAGCGGGGGGGTAGAAGAGACCCAGTACTTC. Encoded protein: CASSRSGGVEETQYF.

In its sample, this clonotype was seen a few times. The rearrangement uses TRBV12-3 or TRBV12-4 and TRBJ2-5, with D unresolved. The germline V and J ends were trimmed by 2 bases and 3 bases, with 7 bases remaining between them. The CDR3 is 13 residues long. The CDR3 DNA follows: TGTGCCAGCAGTTTATGGTCGGAAGAGACCCAGTACTTC. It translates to CASSLWSEETQYF.

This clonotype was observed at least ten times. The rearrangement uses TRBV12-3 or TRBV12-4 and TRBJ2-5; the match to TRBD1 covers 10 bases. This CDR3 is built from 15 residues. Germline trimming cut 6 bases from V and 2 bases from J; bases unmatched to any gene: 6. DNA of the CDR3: TGTGCCAGCAGATTGACAGGGGGCGGGCAAGAGACCCAGTACTTC. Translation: CASRLTGGGQETQYF.

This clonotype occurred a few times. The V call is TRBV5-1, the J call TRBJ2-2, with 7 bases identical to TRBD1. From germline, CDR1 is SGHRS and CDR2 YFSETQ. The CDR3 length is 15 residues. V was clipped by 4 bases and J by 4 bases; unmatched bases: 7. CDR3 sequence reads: CASSLTGVGTGELFF. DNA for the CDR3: TGCGCCAGCAGCCTAACAGGGGTTGGCACCGGGGAGCTGTTTTTT.

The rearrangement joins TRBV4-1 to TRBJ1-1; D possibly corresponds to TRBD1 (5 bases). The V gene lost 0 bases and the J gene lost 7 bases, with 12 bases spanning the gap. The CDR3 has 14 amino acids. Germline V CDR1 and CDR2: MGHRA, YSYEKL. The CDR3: CASSQDPGTIEAFF. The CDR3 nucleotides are TGCGCCAGCAGCCAAGACCCCGGGACGATTGAAGCTTTCTTT.

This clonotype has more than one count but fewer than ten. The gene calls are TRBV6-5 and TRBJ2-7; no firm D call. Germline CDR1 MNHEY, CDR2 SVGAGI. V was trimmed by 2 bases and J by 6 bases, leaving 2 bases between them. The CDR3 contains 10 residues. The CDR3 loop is CASSYREQYV. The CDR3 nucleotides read TGTGCCAGCAGTTACCGCGAGCAGTACGTC.

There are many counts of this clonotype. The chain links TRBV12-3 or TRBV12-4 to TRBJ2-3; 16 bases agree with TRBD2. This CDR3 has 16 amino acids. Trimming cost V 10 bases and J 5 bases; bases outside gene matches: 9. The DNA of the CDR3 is TGTGCCACCTCAACGGGACTAGCGGGGGGGCGAGATACGCAGTATTTT. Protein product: CATSTGLAGGRDTQYF.

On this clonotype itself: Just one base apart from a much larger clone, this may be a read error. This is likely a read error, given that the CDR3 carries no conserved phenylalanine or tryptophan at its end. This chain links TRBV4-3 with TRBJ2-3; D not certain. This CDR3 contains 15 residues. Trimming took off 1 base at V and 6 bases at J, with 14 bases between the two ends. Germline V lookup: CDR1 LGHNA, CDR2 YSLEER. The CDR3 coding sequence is TGCGCCAGCAGCCAAGTCATCGGCACGACGGATACGCAGTATCTT. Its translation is CASSQVIGTTDTQYL.

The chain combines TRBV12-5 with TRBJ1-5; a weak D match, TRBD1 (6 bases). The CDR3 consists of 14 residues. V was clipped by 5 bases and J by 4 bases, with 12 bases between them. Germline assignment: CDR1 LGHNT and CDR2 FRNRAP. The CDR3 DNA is TGTGCTAGTGGTCCGGGGGGGGCGAATCAGCCCCAGCATTTT. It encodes CASGPGGANQPQHF.

CDR3 loop: CATFPSGGTDTQYF. CDR3 bases: TGTGCCACCTTCCCTAGCGGGGGCACAGATACGCAGTATTTT. The rearrangement uses TRBV12-3 or TRBV12-4 and TRBJ2-3; 9 nucleotides align to TRBD2. There are 14 residues in the CDR3. Trimming took 10 bases from V and 1 from J; bases not matched to a gene: 6.

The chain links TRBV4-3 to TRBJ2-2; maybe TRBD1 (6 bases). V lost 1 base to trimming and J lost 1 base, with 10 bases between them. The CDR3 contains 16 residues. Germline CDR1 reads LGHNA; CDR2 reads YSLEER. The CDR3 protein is CASSQVARGNTGELFF. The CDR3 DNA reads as TGCGCCAGCAGCCAAGTGGCCAGGGGGAACACCGGGGAGCTGTTTTTT.